The T cell receptor (beta chain) under discussion was sequenced for a study of T cells in narcolepsy (dated 2018 in TCRdb). Regarding the research as a whole: Healthy control donors were enrolled in the study alongside patients who had narcolepsy type 1 or type 2 (NT1, NT2). Autoreactive T cells targeting hypocretin neuron self-antigens (hypocretin, TRIB2) were sought in narcolepsy patients, and TCR Vbeta sequencing was used to track clonotypes in blood and CSF. Study-level results and caveats: Certain blood memory CD4+ repertoires from patients and controls had no sequences that matched autoreactive T cell clones. Patients and controls had similar numbers of sequenced blood memory CD4+ clonotypes, with averages of some 40,000 in patients and over 30,000 in controls. According to the report, autoreactive clonotypes were detected serially in the blood of the same patients and of different patients, but not in healthy controls. HCRT-specific and TRIB2-specific autoreactive clonotypes were highlighted in plots that compared CD4+ T cell clonotypes in CSF versus blood from the same patient.

This clone was seen once. The antigen this receptor binds is unknown. No qualities accompany the bases; no much larger clone lies one base away. Memory CD4+ T cells were sorted ex vivo from peripheral blood of narcolepsy patients and healthy controls for TCR Vbeta sequencing. Library method: the immunoSEQ multiplex PCR assay. TCRdb limited this immuneACCESS table to in-frame rearrangements with V and J called. A share of clones is missing; checked studies link under half to unresolved V genes, and the rest is unexplained. The sample table holds 28,000 or so clones, of which around nine tenths were seen once. Roughly 1.1% of the sample comes from the top ten. As encoded in the germline V gene, CDR1 is SGDLS while CDR2 is YYNGEE. Here V drops 2 bases and J drops 6 bases, and the junction holds 9 bases not matched to any gene. From its cysteine to its phenylalanine, the CDR3 spans 16 amino acids. Kept here is only the CDR3 DNA, which spans 48 bases and is read in frame from base 1.

The chain uses TRBV9 and TRBJ2-7; 12 middle bases align to TRBD1. The origin of this receptor is a human donor with narcolepsy. Sequenced input: CD45RA- memory CD4+ T cells from PBMCs. Per the publication, the cell subset or site label means: memory T cells sorted ex vivo from peripheral blood. DNA sequence: TGTGCCAGCAGCGTGGACGCGGGACAGGGGGCAAGCGAGCAGTACTTC. Its translation reads: CASSVDAGQGASEQYF.